The count of the clone carrying this T cell receptor (beta chain) is one. Its antigen is undetermined. CDR1 is SGHRS, CDR2 YFSETQ, per germline. The V gene lost 1 base and the J gene lost 1 base, with 9 bases spanning the gap. CDR3 length equals 15 residues. The data were taken from a study of T cell responses to AZD1222 COVID-19 vaccine. Study background: Second doses that came at about 4 or about 12 weeks were put together.

Study-wide results and limits: Only a handful of AZD1222 recipients, roughly six in all, had baseline seropositivity. Clonal diversity was possibly underestimated; the donors were predominantly white British and more often female.

TCRdb's copy holds only in-frame clones and misses some; the assay was immunoSEQ multiplex PCR. Found here are 150,000 or so clones, 85% to 95% of them singletons; the top ten hold about 0.6%. The chain combines TRBV5-1 with TRBJ2-4; D is tentatively TRBD1 or TRBD2 (5 bases each). This clonotype was obtained from an adult in good health. Here the sequenced sample was peripheral blood, taken on day 0 of AZD1222 vaccination. The CDR3 DNA reads as TGCGCCAGCAGCTTGCGAGGGGACGCCAAAAACATTCAGTACTTC. Translating gives CASSLRGDAKNIQYF.